This T cell receptor beta chain comes out of a study of CD8 T cells in ankylosing spondylitis (dated by TCRdb to the late 2010s). Study-level background: The study set out to find disease-linked TCR variants by profiling T cell receptor beta repertoires in ankylosing spondylitis patients and healthy donors. The whole study cohort included some 100 healthy donors and over 20 ankylosing spondylitis patients. Samples of peripheral blood were taken, and for ankylosing spondylitis patients, synovial fluid was collected as well. Points the paper makes about the study in general: The disease-linked clones were reported to be significantly enriched in matched synovial fluid samples from ankylosing spondylitis patients. The disease-linked clones had a CD8+ phenotype and were found at relatively low frequencies in peripheral blood. Some motif variants had previously been reported in the synovial fluid and blood of reactive arthritis patients, which suggests shared mechanisms of disease initiation. A TCR beta motif made up of several highly homologous amino acid variants appeared to be characteristic of blood from ankylosing spondylitis patients.

Only a few counts were recorded for this clonotype. The clone's antigen remains unknown. Per-base quality was not reported, and no clone a single base away is much larger than it. TCRdb lists the instrument as Illumina HiSeq 2500. Quantitative 5'-RACE with molecular barcodes was the method used to prepare the TCR beta libraries. The original pipeline was this. Disease-linked TCR variants were identified with a new computational method built on a probabilistic model of VDJ rearrangement. The public reads were run again by TCRdb, first through fastp at Q25 and then through MiXCR, and only productive beta chains were kept. A single entry per CDR3 protein holds the most common genes and DNA from its merged rows. None of the V and J calls come from the authors' own analysis; TCRdb made them. Within this sample are a few hundred thousand distinct CDR3 sequences, with about 18% of them counted one time only. About 42% of the sample is held by the ten biggest clonotypes.

Ends trimmed: V by 5 bases, J by 6 bases; bases unmatched to a gene: 6. The CDR3 has 14 amino acids, counting the end cysteine and phenylalanine. Only CDR3 DNA is held: 42 bases, read in frame from base 1. The germline V gene (reference sequence) provides CDR1 DFQATT and CDR2 SNEGSKA. The clonotype comes from a male donor with ankylosing spondylitis. Source material: blood, either unsorted or a sorted T cell fraction (not recorded which). The chain links TRBV20-1 with TRBJ2-1; TRBD2 agrees with 11 junctional bases. The DNA sequence is TGCAGTGCTGGCACTAGCGGGAGAGGCAATGAGCAGTTCTTC. This yields the protein CSAGTSGRGNEQFF.